This T cell receptor beta chain was obtained from a study of OX40 agonist ivuxolimab in advanced cancers. With regard to the full study: Ivuxolimab was a fully human IgG2 agonistic monoclonal antibody targeting the costimulatory receptor OX40 (CD134). In the dose-escalation cohort, approximately 83% of patients were male, and the mean age was roughly 56 years with a range of roughly 20 to 79. Among the roughly 50 dose-escalation patients, 19 had hepatocellular carcinoma, around 15 melanoma, 9 renal cell carcinoma and 9 head and neck cancer. Partial responses occurred in three dose-escalation patients, of whom one had hepatocellular carcinoma and two had cutaneous melanoma. The monotherapy dose-escalation portion (N of about 50 patients) of the phase I ivuxolimab trial is reported in the paper. Peripheral TCRbeta sequencing was intended to test whether TCR sequence diversity was altered and clonal T-cell expansion was caused by ivuxolimab. Intravenous ivuxolimab was administered to patients every 2 weeks at six dose levels: 0.01, 0.1, 0.3, 1.5, 3 and 10 mg/kg. Prior anti-PD-1, anti-PD-L1 or anti-CTLA-4 therapy was permitted, and checkpoint inhibitors had been received by approximately 39% of dose-escalation patients. Study-wide findings and limitations: Low levels of normalized T-cell clonal expansion were also seen in some nonresponding patients. At doses from 0.1 to 3.0 mg/kg, clonal expansion was seen in both CD4+ and CD8+ blood T cells between baseline and week 6. The antigen specificity of the peripheral T cells that underwent clonal expansion was not determined. After ivuxolimab, expanded clones were on average more numerous among CD8+ T cells than among CD4+ T cells. In the 0.1-3.0 mg/kg groups, partial responders had among the lowest normalized peripheral clonal expansion, particularly in CD8+ T cells.

Genomic DNA was extracted from sorted cells for sequencing of the TCRbeta CDR3 region. The immunoSEQ Assay was used for sequencing of TCRbeta CDR3 regions. The table was pulled from immuneACCESS by TCRdb, which kept in-frame rearrangements only. Such tables lose some clones; where checked, under half of the loss comes from unresolved V genes, and the rest has no known cause. The table for this sample lists 40,000 to 55,000 clones; around four fifths of them were counted only once. Of the sample, under 30% falls within the top ten clones. Concerning this clone itself: Its antigen remains undetermined. Per-nucleotide qualities are absent, and no much larger clonotype sits a single base away.

Inclusive of the bounding cysteine and phenylalanine, the CDR3 is 12 residues long. Only the CDR3 portion is preserved as DNA: 36 bases, with reading frame beginning at the first base. After removal of 5 bases from V and 7 bases from J, the junction retains 5 bases not matched to a gene. CDR1 and CDR2, per the germline V gene, are SGHAT and FQNNGV. The trial excluded patients who had a history of autoimmune disease or who were on systemic immunosuppression. Peripheral blood for TCR sequencing was collected from all dose cohorts at baseline, on cycle 4 day 1, and on cycle 7 day 1. Samples came from an open-label, multicenter, first-in-human phase I dose-escalation trial of ivuxolimab. Adults with locally advanced or metastatic melanoma, renal cell carcinoma, hepatocellular carcinoma or head and neck squamous cell carcinoma were enrolled in the trial. Before TCR sequencing, CD4+ and CD8+ T cells were separately sorted from peripheral blood.

Rearrangement joined TRBV11-2 to TRBJ2-7, and 7 bases in between align with TRBD1. The sample was CD4+ or CD8+ T cells sorted from blood, taken in a trial of the OX40 agonist ivuxolimab. The receptor was isolated from an adult with an advanced solid tumor such as melanoma, head and neck, liver or kidney cancer. CDR3 region: CASSPTGVEQYF. Here is the DNA: TGTGCCAGCAGCCCCACAGGGGTTGAGCAGTACTTC.